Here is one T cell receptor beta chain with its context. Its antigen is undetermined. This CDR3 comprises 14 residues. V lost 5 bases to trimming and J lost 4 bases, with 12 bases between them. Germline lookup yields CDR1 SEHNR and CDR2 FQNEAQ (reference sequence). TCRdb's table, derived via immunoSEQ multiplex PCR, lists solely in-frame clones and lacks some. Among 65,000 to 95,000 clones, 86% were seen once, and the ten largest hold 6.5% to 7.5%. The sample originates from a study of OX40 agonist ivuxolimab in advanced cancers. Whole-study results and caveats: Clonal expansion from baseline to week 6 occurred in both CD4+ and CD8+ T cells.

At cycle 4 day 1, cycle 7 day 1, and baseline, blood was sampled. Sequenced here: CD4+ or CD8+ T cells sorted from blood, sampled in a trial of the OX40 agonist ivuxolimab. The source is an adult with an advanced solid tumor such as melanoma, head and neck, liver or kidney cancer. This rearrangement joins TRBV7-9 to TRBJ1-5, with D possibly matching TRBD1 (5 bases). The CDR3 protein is CASSPGTTNQPQHF. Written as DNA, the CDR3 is TGTGCCAGCAGCCCCGGGACCACAAATCAGCCCCAGCATTTT.